The 26 T cell receptor beta chains presented below share a single source sample, sequenced in a study of CD8 T cells in ankylosing spondylitis. MiXCR was run by TCRdb on the 5' RACE reads, yielding one entry per CDR3 protein. The sample holds approximately 540,000 distinct CDR3 sequences, roughly 12% seen once. Their antigens are not known. Whole-study results and caveats: Ankylosing spondylitis blood seemed to carry a telltale TCR beta motif made of several highly homologous variants.

Sequencing input: blood, either unsorted or a sorted T cell fraction (not recorded which). These receptors all come from a male donor with ankylosing spondylitis.

This chain uses TRBV20-1 with TRBJ2-1; tentative D call: TRBD2 (5 bases). V was clipped by 7 bases and J by 4 bases, with 17 bases between them. The V gene's germline CDR1 is DFQATT and CDR2 SNEGSKA (reference sequence). The CDR3 totals 14 residues. The CDR3 nucleotides read TGCAGTGTCTCGACCGCCGGGAAATACAATGAGCAGTTCTTC. As protein: CSVSTAGKYNEQFF.

This chain connects TRBV18 to TRBJ2-7; the match to TRBD1 covers 12 bases. From germline, CDR1 is KGHSH and CDR2 LQKENI. V trimming: 3 bases; J trimming: 5 bases; junction bases outside the gene matches: 14. The CDR3 covers 18 residues. This chain's CDR3 is CASSPGTGGFGPGNEQYF. The CDR3 nucleotides read TGTGCCAGCTCACCCGGGACAGGGGGCTTCGGTCCGGGGAACGAGCAGTACTTC.

This clonotype showed up just a few times. The chain links TRBV15 to TRBJ1-1; D unclear. CDR3 length: 16 residues. Trimming took 3 bases from V and 3 from J, leaving 17 bases between them. CDR1 is LNHNV, CDR2 YYDKDF, per germline (reference sequence). The CDR3 loop reads CATSRAGEGVDTEAFF. The CDR3, as DNA: TGTGCCACCAGCAGGGCTGGCGAGGGCGTGGACACTGAAGCTTTCTTT.

The table lists this clonotype with a few counts. The CDR3 spells CASSLSRGTTYNSPLHF. The CDR3 nucleotides are TGTGCCAGCAGTTTAAGCAGGGGAACTACTTATAATTCACCCCTCCACTTT. The chain links TRBV12-3 or TRBV12-4 to TRBJ1-6; TRBD1 might be the D (6 bases). V was shortened by 2 bases and J by 4 bases, with 15 bases between the two germline ends. The length of the CDR3 is 17 residues.

This clonotype was detected a few times. The rearrangement uses TRBV5-1 and TRBJ2-7, with 14 nucleotides matching TRBD2. CDR1 and CDR2 (germline): SGHRS, YFSETQ. Unmatched junction bases numbered 6, after V lost 1 base and J lost 0 bases. The CDR3 has 18 residues. The CDR3 DNA reads TGCGCCAGCAGCTTGTCCCGGACTAGCGGGAGGAGCTCCTACGAGCAGTACTTC. Amino acids: CASSLSRTSGRSSYEQYF.

The rearrangement uses TRBV7-9 and TRBJ1-4; 7 nucleotides align to TRBD1. Looked up from germline, CDR1 is SEHNR and CDR2 is FQNEAQ (reference sequence). This CDR3 has 15 residues. V dropped 2 bases and J dropped 3; count of bases not matched to a gene: 3. CDR3 in amino acids: CASSLRTGANEKLFF. CDR3 sequence (DNA): TGTGCCAGCAGCTTAAGGACAGGCGCTAATGAAAAACTGTTTTTT.

J is TRBJ2-3 and V is TRBV10-2; a possible D gene is TRBD1 (6 bases). V lost 1 base to trimming and J lost 2 bases, with 10 bases between them. Germline-derived CDR1 and CDR2 are WSHSY and SAAADI. CDR3 length equals 15 residues. As DNA, the CDR3 is TGCGCCAGCAGTGAGTTCGGACAGACCACAGATACGCAGTATTTT. Translation gives CASSEFGQTTDTQYF.

This clonotype was counted only a few times. The chain couples TRBV5-1 to TRBJ2-7; D is unclear. Germline values: CDR1 SGHRS, CDR2 YFSETQ. V was pared by 0 bases and J by 6 bases, with 7 bases between. The CDR3 loop spans 12 amino acids. In DNA form, the CDR3 reads TGCGCCAGCAGCTTGGATAGGGCCGAGCAGTACTTC. Its protein product is CASSLDRAEQYF.

This clonotype has a handful of counts. It is likely a read error: a sequence one base away is far more abundant. The rearrangement uses TRBV12-3 or TRBV12-4 and TRBJ2-7, with no clear D. The CDR3 covers 11 residues. V was trimmed by 6 bases and J by 3 bases, leaving 6 bases between them. The CDR3 DNA reads TGTGCCAGCAGCATAGACTACGAGCAGTACTTC. Protein product: CASSIDYEQYF.

V and J are TRBV7-9 and TRBJ1-2; no firm D call. The CDR3 extends over 13 amino acids. Germline V lookup: CDR1 SEHNR, CDR2 FQNEAQ (reference sequence). V shed 1 base and J shed 8 bases, with 11 bases lying between them. In DNA form, the CDR3 reads TGTGCCAGCAGCTTAGGGGGTTTGTCGGGCTACACCTTC. It yields the protein CASSLGGLSGYTF.

The rearrangement joins TRBV19 to TRBJ1-6, with D maybe TRBD1 (5 bases). V shed 11 bases and J shed 7 bases, with 15 bases lying between them. This CDR3 comprises 13 residues. The V gene's germline CDR1 is LNHDA and CDR2 SQIVND (reference sequence). The CDR3 region is CAARRRGNSPLHF. The CDR3 bases are TGTGCCGCCCGGCGGAGGGGAAATTCACCCCTCCACTTT.

This clonotype was detected a few times. The rearrangement uses TRBV10-3 and TRBJ2-1; D perhaps matches TRBD2 (6 bases). With 4 bases removed from V and 5 bases from J, the gap between germline ends came to 9 bases. CDR1 is ENHRY and CDR2 is SYGVKD in the germline V gene. CDR3 length equals 13 residues. CDR3 nucleotides: TGTGCCATCAGTGCGGCTAGCGACAATGAGCAGTTCTTC. Translating it yields CAISAASDNEQFF.

This clonotype was picked up a small number of times. The chain has TRBV29-1 and TRBJ2-3; perhaps TRBD2 as D (5 bases). The germline V and J ends were trimmed by 1 base and 2 bases, with 7 bases remaining between them. CDR1 and CDR2 from the germline V gene are SQVTM and ANQGSEA. CDR3 length equals 13 residues. In nucleotides, the CDR3 is TGCAGCGTTGAAGGCGGGCCCACAGATACGCAGTATTTT. It translates to CSVEGGPTDTQYF.

This chain connects TRBV10-3 to TRBJ2-5, with 7 bases identical to TRBD2. CDR3 length: 16 residues. Germline values: CDR1 ENHRY, CDR2 SYGVKD. The trim removed 1 base at V and 5 bases at J, leaving 10 bases unmatched. CDR3 coding DNA: TGTGCCATCAGTGAGTGGGGGACTACGTCTATGGAGACCCAGTACTTC. This gives the protein CAISEWGTTSMETQYF.

The V gene is TRBV20-1, the J gene TRBJ2-1; 15 bases line up with TRBD2. The J segment lost 3 bases and the V segment lost 2 bases, leaving 11 bases of the junction unmatched. The CDR3 sequence is 19 residues long. Germline V gene sequence: CDR1 DFQATT, CDR2 SNEGSKA (reference sequence). The CDR3 region has the DNA TGCAGTGCTAGATCCGGGACTAGCGGGAGGACCCTCGGCTACAATGAGCAGTTCTTC. It codes for CSARSGTSGRTLGYNEQFF.

The chain is built from TRBV20-1 and TRBJ2-7; 7 bases fit TRBD1. V gave up 1 base and J gave up 3 bases; unmatched junction bases: 6. CDR1 DFQATT and CDR2 SNEGSKA come from the germline V gene (reference sequence). This CDR3 has 14 amino acids. The CDR3, as DNA: TGCAGTGCTAGAGGCCGGGACAGCAACTACGAGCAGTACTTC. Amino acids: CSARGRDSNYEQYF.

This clonotype came up a few times. The rearrangement joins TRBV5-1 to TRBJ2-4, with 9 bases identical to TRBD1. CDR3 length: 15 amino acids. CDR1 and CDR2 (germline): SGHRS, YFSETQ. Losses at the gene ends were 4 bases for V and 5 bases for J; bases not matched to a gene: 7. The CDR3 sequence is CASSQGTGNENIQYF. The DNA of the CDR3 is TGCGCCAGCAGCCAAGGGACAGGGAACGAAAACATTCAGTACTTC.

This clonotype was recorded many times. The CDR3 DNA sequence: TGTGCCAGCCCCATCGACAGGGCGGCTTTCTTT. It translates to CASPIDRAAFF. This sequence joins TRBV2 and TRBJ1-1; 7 bases line up with TRBD1. V lost 8 bases and J lost 11; bases outside the gene matches: 8. CDR3 length equals 11 residues. The germline V gene has CDR1 SNHLY and CDR2 FYNNEI.

The CDR3 bases are TGTGCCAGCAGCACTAGTCTCCGTACGAACACCGGGGAGCTGTTTTTT. Protein product: CASSTSLRTNTGELFF. The chain recombines TRBV12-3 or TRBV12-4 with TRBJ2-2; the D gene is possibly TRBD2 (5 bases). V shed 6 bases and J shed 0 bases, with 14 bases lying between them. This CDR3 has 16 amino acids.

This clonotype appeared a few times. The chain combines TRBV12-3 or TRBV12-4 with TRBJ1-4; the D is unclear. The CDR3 sequence is 14 residues long. V lost 2 bases and J lost 6, with 10 bases in between. CDR3 sequence (DNA): TGTGCCAGCAGTTTACGGGCGTTCGATGAAAAACTGTTTTTT. Protein sequence: CASSLRAFDEKLFF.

This clonotype has more than one count but fewer than ten. This rearrangement joins TRBV5-1 to TRBJ2-3; 10 bases agree with TRBD1. The CDR3 sequence is 14 residues long. CDR1 SGHRS and CDR2 YFSETQ come from the germline V gene. Germline trimming cut 4 bases from V and 9 bases from J; bases unmatched to any gene: 8. DNA of the CDR3: TGCGCCAGCAGCCGGGGACAGGGGCCGGTCACGCAGTATTTT. Translated: CASSRGQGPVTQYF.

This clonotype occurred many times. The chain carries TRBV20-1 and TRBJ2-3, with 9 bases that match TRBD2. CDR1 and CDR2 (germline): DFQATT, SNEGSKA (reference sequence). After removal of 3 bases from V and 2 bases from J, the junction contained 9 bases not matched to a gene. The CDR3 consists of 16 residues. CDR3 sequence (DNA): TGCAGTGCTAGGCCCCTGTCTAGCGGGAACACAGATACGCAGTATTTT. It codes for CSARPLSSGNTDTQYF.

The J gene is TRBJ2-3, the V gene TRBV2; D perhaps matches TRBD2 (6 bases). V was clipped by 1 base and J by 0 bases, with 8 bases between them. The germline V gene has CDR1 SNHLY and CDR2 FYNNEI. The CDR3 extends over 15 amino acids. CDR3 nucleotide sequence: TGTGCCAGCAGTGAAGGAGGGACTAGCACAGATACGCAGTATTTT. This codes for CASSEGGTSTDTQYF.

This chain links TRBV2 with TRBJ1-6; D unresolved. The CDR3 is 12 residues long. Trimming cost V 4 bases and J 15 bases, with 13 bases left between them. Germline V gene data show CDR1 as SNHLY and CDR2 as FYNNEI. This CDR3 reads CASSVGASDLHF. The CDR3 DNA sequence: TGTGCCAGCAGTGTCGGCGCTTCGGACCTCCACTTT.

This clonotype showed up just a few times. This chain's CDR3 is CASSLVGQGYSPLHF. The CDR3, as DNA: TGTGCCAGCAGCTTAGTCGGGCAGGGGTATTCACCCCTCCACTTT. The chain links TRBV11-2 to TRBJ1-6; a possible D gene is TRBD1 (6 bases). The germline V and J ends were trimmed by 1 base and 8 bases, with 12 bases remaining between them. Germline CDR1 reads SGHAT; CDR2 reads FQNNGV. CDR3 length: 15 amino acids.

This clonotype came up many times. The V call is TRBV15, the J call TRBJ2-5; D is possibly TRBD1 (5 bases). The CDR3 is made up of 14 amino acids. Germline assignment: CDR1 LNHNV and CDR2 YYDKDF (reference sequence). Between the trimmed V and J ends, which lost 1 base and 6 bases, there was a span of 12 bases. The CDR3 region is CATSRGDSMKTQYF. CDR3 coding DNA: TGTGCCACCAGCAGAGGAGACAGTATGAAGACCCAGTACTTC. Full variable domain (remainder filled in from reference TRBV15 and TRBJ2-5): DAMVIQNPRYQVTQFGKPVTLSCSQTLNHNVMYWYQQKSSQAPKLLFHYYDKDFNNEADTPDNFQSRRPNTSFCFLDIRSPGLGDTAMYLCATSRGDSMKTQYFGPGTRLLVL.